One sample yielded the 27 T cell receptor beta chains listed below, sequenced in a study of T cell responses to AZD1222 COVID-19 vaccine. The assay was immunoSEQ multiplex PCR, and TCRdb's table has in-frame clones only and misses some. Of about 120,000 clones listed, approximately 86% are singletons. The sample in question was peripheral blood, obtained on day 0 of AZD1222 vaccination. The receptor set was obtained from an adult in good health.

The genes are TRBV27 and TRBJ2-7; D perhaps matches TRBD1 (7 bases). This CDR3 is built from 17 residues. The germline gives CDR1 MNHEY, CDR2 SMNVEV (reference sequence). The V gene lost 1 base and the J gene lost 5 bases, with 21 bases spanning the gap. In nucleotides, the CDR3 is TGTGCCAGCAGTTTATATGGCCCCGGGAGACAGGGAGACGAGCAGTACTTC. Its protein product is CASSLYGPGRQGDEQYF.

The chain joins TRBV7-2 to TRBJ2-5; 8 positions agree with TRBD1. CDR1 and CDR2 (germline): SGHTA, FQGNSA. Losses at the gene ends were 0 bases for V and 5 bases for J; bases not matched to a gene: 11. The length of the CDR3 is 17 residues. The chain's CDR3 is CASSLAAWAGGEETQYF. DNA for the CDR3: TGTGCCAGCAGCTTAGCTGCCTGGGCAGGGGGCGAGGAGACCCAGTACTTC.

The chain employs TRBV5-6 and TRBJ2-1; 10 nucleotides match TRBD2. V lost 5 bases to trimming and J lost 9 bases; unmatched junction nucleotides: 11. The CDR3 has 15 residues. CDR1 and CDR2 (germline): SGHDT, YYEEEE. The CDR3 DNA reads TGTGCCAGCAGGGGAAGCGGGAGGGCCTTGGGTGAGCAGTTCTTC. Translation gives CASRGSGRALGEQFF.

This clone was found once. The chain couples TRBV6-1 to TRBJ2-5; D is unresolved. CDR3 length: 12 amino acids. V lost 3 bases to trimming and J lost 4 bases, with 6 bases between them. Per germline, CDR1 MNHNS and CDR2 SASEGT. Here the CDR3 DNA reads TGTGCCAGCAGTGACAGGACAGAGACCCAGTACTTC. Encoded protein: CASSDRTETQYF.

V gene TRBV4-1 combines with J gene TRBJ2-5, with 8 nucleotides matching TRBD2. Germline CDR1 reads MGHRA; CDR2 reads YSYEKL. The CDR3 is made up of 15 amino acids. Unmatched junction bases numbered 6, after V lost 1 base and J lost 5 bases. CDR3 amino acids: CASSQGLASWETQYF. Written as DNA, the CDR3 is TGCGCCAGCAGCCAAGGACTAGCGAGTTGGGAGACCCAGTACTTC.

In this sample, this clone turned up once. As DNA, the CDR3 is TGCGCCAGCAGCTCCTCTAGGCGATACGAGCAGTACTTC. Protein product: CASSSSRRYEQYF. The genes are TRBV5-1 and TRBJ2-7; D is unresolved. Germline values: CDR1 SGHRS, CDR2 YFSETQ. The V end was cut by 3 bases, the J end by 4 bases, with 11 bases between. The CDR3 runs 13 residues.

The chain uses TRBV5-1 and TRBJ2-1; 7 nucleotides line up with TRBD1. Germline-derived CDR1 and CDR2 are SGHRS and YFSETQ. J lost 3 bases, V lost 0 bases, and 3 bases had no gene match. CDR3 size: 15 residues. The DNA for the CDR3 is TGCGCCAGCAGCTTGGGACAGGGTAGCTACAATGAGCAGTTCTTC. Its protein product is CASSLGQGSYNEQFF.

J is TRBJ1-4 and V is TRBV6-5; D unclear. V dropped 6 bases and J dropped 2 bases, with 13 bases sitting between them. Looked up from germline, CDR1 is MNHEY and CDR2 is SVGAGI. The CDR3 has 15 amino acids. Here the CDR3 DNA reads TGTGCCAGCAGGCGAACCCCGGAGACTAATGAAAAACTGTTTTTT. It codes for CASRRTPETNEKLFF.

The CDR3 loop is CASTPRRLAWETQYF. The DNA for the CDR3 is TGTGCCAGCACCCCAAGGAGGCTAGCTTGGGAGACCCAGTACTTC. The rearrangement uses TRBV7-8 and TRBJ2-5; maybe TRBD2 (5 bases). The CDR3 runs 15 residues. V was cut by 7 bases and J by 5 bases, with 20 bases left in between. Looked up from germline, CDR1 is SGHVS and CDR2 is FQNEAQ.

The chain recombines TRBV3-1 (or the pseudogene TRBV3-2) with TRBJ2-3; 8 positions match TRBD2. Unmatched junction bases numbered 4, after V lost 0 bases and J lost 2 bases. CDR3 length: 16 residues. CDR1 and CDR2 from the germline V gene are LGHDT and YNNKEL (reference sequence). The CDR3 sequence: CASSQDGSGITDTQYF. DNA of the CDR3: TGTGCCAGCAGCCAAGACGGTAGCGGGATCACAGATACGCAGTATTTT.

This clone was detected only once. The rearrangement uses TRBV3-1 (or the pseudogene TRBV3-2) and TRBJ1-2; D is ambiguous. The CDR3 is made up of 13 amino acids. The V end was cut by 4 bases, the J end by 0 bases, with 6 bases between. Germline-derived CDR1 and CDR2 are LGHDT and YNNKEL (reference sequence). CDR3 protein: CASSLDSNYGYTF. CDR3 nucleotide sequence: TGTGCCAGCAGCCTTGATTCTAACTATGGCTACACCTTC.

This clone was seen a handful of times. The CDR3 region is CASSALAVRGPYEQYF. The CDR3 DNA reads as TGTGCCAGCAGTGCACTAGCGGTCAGAGGGCCTTACGAGCAGTACTTC. The chain combines TRBV6-1 with TRBJ2-7; TRBD2 matches at 8 bases. The CDR3 runs to 16 residues. The germline V gene has CDR1 MNHNS and CDR2 SASEGT. The V gene end was trimmed by 4 bases and the J gene end by 4 bases; junction bases not matched to a gene: 12.

V usage is TRBV6-5 and J usage is TRBJ2-7; TRBD1 matches at 7 bases. This CDR3 region has 14 residues. Germline V gives CDR1 MNHEY, CDR2 SVGAGI. Germline trimming cut 5 bases from V and 2 bases from J; bases unmatched to any gene: 6. The CDR3 region has the DNA TGTGCCAGCAGTCCACAGGGGCCCGCCTACGAGCAGTACTTC. Protein product: CASSPQGPAYEQYF.

The J gene is TRBJ1-2, the V gene TRBV28; D unresolved. Germline CDR1 reads MDHEN; CDR2 reads SYDVKM. Trimming shortened V by 1 base and J by 1 base, and 13 bases separated the two germline ends. This CDR3 contains 16 residues. CDR3 in amino acids: CASSLSDGVFNYGYTF. The CDR3 nucleotides are TGTGCCAGCAGTTTATCGGACGGGGTTTTTAACTATGGCTACACCTTC.

Only one count was recorded for this clone. This chain links TRBV15 with TRBJ2-2, with D possibly TRBD2 on 6 matching bases. The ends were cut back, 3 bases at V and 5 bases at J, with 19 bases in the middle. The length of the CDR3 is 17 residues. Germline V lookup: CDR1 LNHNV, CDR2 YYDKDF (reference sequence). CDR3 region: CATSSPDRTGGTGELFF. The CDR3 nucleotides are TGTGCCACCAGCAGTCCCGACAGAACTGGGGGGACCGGGGAGCTGTTTTTT. The full variable domain, with the rest looked up from reference TRBV15 and TRBJ2-2, is DAMVIQNPRYQVTQFGKPVTLSCSQTLNHNVMYWYQQKSSQAPKLLFHYYDKDFNNEADTPDNFQSRRPNTSFCFLDIRSPGLGDTAMYLCATSSPDRTGGTGELFFGEGSRLTVL.

The chain carries TRBV5-4 and TRBJ1-1; 8 nucleotides line up with TRBD1. With V trimmed by 4 bases and J by 5 bases, 7 bases remained unmatched. CDR3 length: 14 residues. Germline lookup yields CDR1 SGHNT and CDR2 YYREEE (reference sequence). The CDR3 sequence is CASSPAGGRTEAFF. Written as DNA, the CDR3 is TGTGCCAGCAGCCCGGCAGGGGGCCGGACTGAAGCTTTCTTT.

The table lists this clone with a count of one. The chain carries TRBV19 and TRBJ1-6; 11 nucleotides match TRBD1. From germline, CDR1 is LNHDA and CDR2 SQIVND (reference sequence). V gave up 1 base and J gave up 6 bases; unmatched junction bases: 2. The CDR3 is 16 amino acids. The CDR3 spells CASSIGGTGGNSPLHF. The CDR3 bases are TGTGCCAGTAGTATAGGAGGGACAGGGGGTAATTCACCCCTCCACTTT.

The V gene is TRBV2, the J gene TRBJ1-6; D might be TRBD1 (5 bases). This CDR3 contains 15 residues. Germline assignment: CDR1 SNHLY and CDR2 FYNNEI. V gave up 6 bases and J gave up 6 bases, with 15 bases separating them. The CDR3 nucleotides are TGTGCCAGCAGCGCAACGGGACTGCCTAATTCACCCCTCCACTTT. It specifies CASSATGLPNSPLHF.

The chain is built from TRBV6-5 and TRBJ2-1; perhaps TRBD2 as D (6 bases). CDR3 length: 15 residues. The V gene's germline CDR1 is MNHEY and CDR2 SVGAGI. With 6 bases removed from V and 6 bases from J, the gap between germline ends came to 18 bases. For the CDR3, the DNA is TGTGCCAGCAGCCCAGCGGGTTGGGGAGGCAATGAGCAGTTCTTC. Translating gives CASSPAGWGGNEQFF.

V and J are TRBV5-1 and TRBJ2-2; possible D gene TRBD2, 5 bases. The CDR3 spans 14 residues. Germline-derived CDR1 and CDR2 are SGHRS and YFSETQ. V lost 5 bases and J lost 4, with 12 bases in between. The chain's CDR3 is CASRQADGTGELFF. The CDR3, as DNA: TGCGCCAGCAGACAAGCGGACGGCACCGGGGAGCTGTTTTTT. Full variable domain (missing parts from reference TRBV5-1 and TRBJ2-2): KAGVTQTPRYLIKTRGQQVTLSCSPISGHRSVSWYQQTPGQGLQFLFEYFSETQRNKGNFPGRFSGRQFSNSRSEMNVSTLELGDSALYLCASRQADGTGELFFGEGSRLTVL.

The chain joins TRBV5-1 to TRBJ2-1; D remains ambiguous. Germline V CDR1 and CDR2: SGHRS, YFSETQ. The CDR3 runs 17 residues. Trimming cost V 4 bases and J 7 bases, with 24 bases left between them. CDR3 protein: CASSPLNGVEAKNEQFF. The CDR3 DNA is TGCGCCAGCAGCCCCTTAAATGGGGTCGAGGCCAAAAATGAGCAGTTCTTC.

The chain recombines TRBV9 with TRBJ1-2; weak D call: TRBD1 (5 bases). Germline CDR1 SGDLS, CDR2 YYNGEE. V was clipped by 1 base and J by 4 bases, with 14 bases between them. The CDR3 loop spans 15 amino acids. The CDR3 DNA follows: TGTGCCAGCAGCGTACTCCCGGGGCAAGGCTATGGCTACACCTTC. This encodes CASSVLPGQGYGYTF. Based on the CDR3 plus reference TRBV9 and TRBJ1-2, the full variable domain is DSGVTQTPKHLITATGQRVTLRCSPRSGDLSVYWYQQSLDQGLQFLIQYYNGEERAKGNILERFSAQQFPDLHSELNLSSLELGDSALYFCASSVLPGQGYGYTFGSGTRLTVV.

The chain carries TRBV20-1 and TRBJ1-5, with D hard to call. Germline V gene data show CDR1 as DFQATT and CDR2 as SNEGSKA (reference sequence). This CDR3 region has 9 residues. Trimming shortened V by 7 bases and J by 4 bases, and 2 bases separated the two germline ends. CDR3 in amino acids: CSGNQPQHF. In DNA form, the CDR3 reads TGCAGTGGAAATCAGCCCCAGCATTTT.

The count of this clone is one. The chain recombines TRBV7-2 with TRBJ1-2, with 11 bases that match TRBD1. Per the germline V gene, CDR1 is SGHTA and CDR2 is FQGNSA. The CDR3 has 17 residues. With V trimmed by 5 bases and J by 6 bases, 14 bases remained unmatched. This CDR3 is CASSPTPGTGGYHGYTF. CDR3 in DNA: TGTGCCAGCAGCCCTACCCCCGGGACAGGGGGGTATCATGGCTACACCTTC.

V and J are TRBV11-3 and TRBJ2-3; D is uncertain. The V end was cut by 3 bases, the J end by 4 bases, with 5 bases between. The germline V gene has CDR1 SGHNT and CDR2 YENEEA. The CDR3 spans 12 residues. As DNA, the CDR3 is TGTGCCAGCAGCTTTAGGGCAGATACGCAGTATTTT. Protein sequence: CASSFRADTQYF.

The chain couples TRBV7-8 to TRBJ2-6; D unclear. Trimming cost V 4 bases and J 0 bases, with 4 bases left between them. The germline gives CDR1 SGHVS, CDR2 FQNEAQ. This CDR3 contains 14 residues. CDR3 loop: CASSSGSGANVLTF. The CDR3 DNA is TGTGCCAGCAGCTCCGGCTCTGGGGCCAACGTCCTGACTTTC.

The DNA for the CDR3 is TGCGCCAGCAGCGCCGACAGACAGTCGACTGAAGCTTTCTTT. This sequence encodes CASSADRQSTEAFF. This sequence joins TRBV5-1 and TRBJ1-1; weak D call: TRBD1 (5 bases). Germline-derived CDR1 and CDR2 are SGHRS and YFSETQ. Trimming took off 4 bases at V and 5 bases at J, with 15 bases between the two ends. The CDR3 has 14 residues. Combining the CDR3 with reference TRBV5-1 and TRBJ1-1 gives the whole variable domain KAGVTQTPRYLIKTRGQQVTLSCSPISGHRSVSWYQQTPGQGLQFLFEYFSETQRNKGNFPGRFSGRQFSNSRSEMNVSTLELGDSALYLCASSADRQSTEAFFGQGTRLTVV.